The clone carrying this TCR beta chain was seen more than once but under ten times. This specimen comes from a study of blood T cells in healthy people across ages. The total RNA that was extracted per sample amounted to at least 5 micrograms. For the second PCR, which ran for about 6 to 12 cycles, a sample-barcoded 5' primer and a J-beta primer mix were used. From the 5' RACE reads, TCRdb called clonotypes with MiXCR, one entry per CDR3 protein. The sample records approximately 790,000 distinct CDR3 sequences, less than 80% being singletons. Germline loops: CDR1 ENHRY, CDR2 SYGVKD. The CDR3 extends over 15 amino acids. The V and J ends lost 2 bases and 3 bases, in that order; junction bases with no gene match: 2.

The clonotype originates from a man between 25 and 39 years old in good health. The chain employs TRBV10-3 and TRBJ2-1; 9 nucleotides match TRBD1. The sample was blood. CDR3 sequence (DNA): TGTGCCATCAGTGAGCTGGGACAGGGCTACAATGAGCAGTTCTTC. It is translated as CAISELGQGYNEQFF.